What follows describes a single T cell receptor beta chain. These data belong to a study of blood T cell repertoires in COVID-19. Overall study: Sites in the United States, Italy and Spain provided acute and convalescent COVID-19 samples. Nucleic acid was either cDNA or gDNA, and it came from T cells, B-cell-depleted T cells, or PBMCs.

CDR1 and CDR2 from the germline V gene are KGHDR and SFDVKD. V lost 0 bases and J lost 5; bases outside the gene matches: 16. The CDR3 totals 19 residues. Per the original data handling: The authors estimated nucleated cell counts from reference gene primer amplification. Sequenced by immunoSEQ multiplex PCR; TCRdb stores in-frame clones only, minus some. V, J and clone size derive from that table, while D and trimming were established from the DNA sequence. The sample has roughly 60,000 clones, around 90% seen once. Specimen: peripheral blood. The receptor comes from a human donor with acute or convalescent COVID-19. The donor label of this sample is uncertain. V usage is TRBV24-1 and J usage is TRBJ2-3; 7 nucleotides align to TRBD2. The CDR3 DNA sequence: TGTGCCACCAGTGATTTGCCGGGGAGGGAGAAGAAGGTTAAAGATACGCAGTATTTT. Amino acid sequence: CATSDLPGREKKVKDTQYF.